Listed here is a single TCR beta chain. This record belongs to a study of cytomegalovirus exposure and HLA in healthy donors. Researchers ran the PCR with 60 Vbeta and 13 Jbeta primers. The data were produced by immunoSEQ multiplex PCR, yet TCRdb's version contains in-frame clones alone and is incomplete. The table lists approximately 90,000 clones, around 77% of them singletons. Germline CDR1 and CDR2: ENHRY and SYGVKD. The V and J ends lost 6 bases and 3 bases respectively, with 16 bases between them. The CDR3 extends over 15 amino acids. Sequencing used PBMCs. This rearrangement joins TRBV10-3 to TRBJ2-3, with D tentatively TRBD1 (8 bases). The receptor comes from a man aged 25 to 40 in good health and CMV-seronegative. The CDR3 loop reads CAIRTTGGVTDTQYF. The CDR3 nucleotides are TGTGCCATCAGGACCACAGGGGGGGTTACAGATACGCAGTATTTT.